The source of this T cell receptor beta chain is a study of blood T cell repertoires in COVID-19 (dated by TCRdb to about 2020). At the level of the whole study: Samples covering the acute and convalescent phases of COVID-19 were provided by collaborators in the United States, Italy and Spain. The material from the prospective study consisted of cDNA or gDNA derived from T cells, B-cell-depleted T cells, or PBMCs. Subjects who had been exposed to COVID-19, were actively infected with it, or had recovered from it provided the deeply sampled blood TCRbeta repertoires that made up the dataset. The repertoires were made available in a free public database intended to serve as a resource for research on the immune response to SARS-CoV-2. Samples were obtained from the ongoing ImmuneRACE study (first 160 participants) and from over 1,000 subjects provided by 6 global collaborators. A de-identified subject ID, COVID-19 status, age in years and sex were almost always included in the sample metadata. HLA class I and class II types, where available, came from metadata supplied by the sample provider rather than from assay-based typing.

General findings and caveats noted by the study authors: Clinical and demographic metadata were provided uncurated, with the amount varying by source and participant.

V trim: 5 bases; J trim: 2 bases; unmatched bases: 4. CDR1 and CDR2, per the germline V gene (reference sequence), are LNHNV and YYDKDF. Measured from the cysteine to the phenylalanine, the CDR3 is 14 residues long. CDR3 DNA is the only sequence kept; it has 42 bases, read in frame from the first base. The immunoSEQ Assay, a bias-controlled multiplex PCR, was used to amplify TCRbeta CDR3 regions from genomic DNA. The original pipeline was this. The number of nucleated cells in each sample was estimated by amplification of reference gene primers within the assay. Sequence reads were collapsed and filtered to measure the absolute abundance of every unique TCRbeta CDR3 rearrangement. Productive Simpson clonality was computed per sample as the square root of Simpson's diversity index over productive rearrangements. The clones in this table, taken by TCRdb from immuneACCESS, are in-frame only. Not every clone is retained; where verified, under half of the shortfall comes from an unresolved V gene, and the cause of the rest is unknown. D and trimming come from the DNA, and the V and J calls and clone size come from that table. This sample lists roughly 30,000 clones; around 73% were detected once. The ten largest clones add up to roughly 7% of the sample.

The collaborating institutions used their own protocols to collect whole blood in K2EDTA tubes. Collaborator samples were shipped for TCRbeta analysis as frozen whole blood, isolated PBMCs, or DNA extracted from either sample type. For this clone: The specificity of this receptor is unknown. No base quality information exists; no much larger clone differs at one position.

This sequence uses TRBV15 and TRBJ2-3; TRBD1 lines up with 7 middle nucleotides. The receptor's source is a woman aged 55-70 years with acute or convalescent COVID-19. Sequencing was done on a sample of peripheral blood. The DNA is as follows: TGTGCCACCAGCGGGGGACAGCTCACAGATACGCAGTATTTT. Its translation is CATSGGQLTDTQYF.